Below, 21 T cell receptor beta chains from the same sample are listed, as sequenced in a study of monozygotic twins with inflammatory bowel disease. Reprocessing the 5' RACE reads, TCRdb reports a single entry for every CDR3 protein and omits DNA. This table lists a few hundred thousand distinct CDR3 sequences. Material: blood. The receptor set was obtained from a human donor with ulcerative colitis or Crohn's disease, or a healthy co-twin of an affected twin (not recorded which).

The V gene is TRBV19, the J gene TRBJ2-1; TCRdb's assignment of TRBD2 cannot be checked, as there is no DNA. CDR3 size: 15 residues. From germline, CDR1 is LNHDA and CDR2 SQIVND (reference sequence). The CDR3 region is CASSIDSRTYNEQFF.

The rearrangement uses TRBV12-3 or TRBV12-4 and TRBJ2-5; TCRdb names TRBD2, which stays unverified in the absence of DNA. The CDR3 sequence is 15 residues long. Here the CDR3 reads CASSSGTSGPETQYF.

CDR3 loop: CASSQEGQSSYNEQFF. This chain connects TRBV4-3 to TRBJ2-1; without DNA, the TCRdb call of TRBD1 cannot be checked. CDR3 length: 16 amino acids. The V gene's germline CDR1 is LGHNA and CDR2 YSLEER.

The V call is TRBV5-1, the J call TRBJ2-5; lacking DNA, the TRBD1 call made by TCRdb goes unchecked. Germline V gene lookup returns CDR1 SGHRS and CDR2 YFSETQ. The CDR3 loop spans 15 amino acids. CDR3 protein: CASSLNPGTGETQYF.

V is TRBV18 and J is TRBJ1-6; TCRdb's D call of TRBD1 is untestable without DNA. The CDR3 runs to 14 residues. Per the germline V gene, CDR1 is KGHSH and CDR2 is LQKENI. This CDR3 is CASSPGQANSPLHF. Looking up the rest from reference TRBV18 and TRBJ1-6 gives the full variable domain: NAGVMQNPRHLVRRRGQEARLRCSPMKGHSHVYWYRQLPEEGLKFMVYLQKENIIDESGMPKERFSAEFPKEGPSILRIQQVVRGDSAAYFCASSPGQANSPLHFGNGTRLTVT.

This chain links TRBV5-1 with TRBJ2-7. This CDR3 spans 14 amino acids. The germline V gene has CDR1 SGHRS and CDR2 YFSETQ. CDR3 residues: CASSLGHTPYEQYF.

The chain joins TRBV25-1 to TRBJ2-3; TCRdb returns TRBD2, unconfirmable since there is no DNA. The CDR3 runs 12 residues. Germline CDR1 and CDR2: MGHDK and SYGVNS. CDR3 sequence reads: CASSGPPNTQYF.

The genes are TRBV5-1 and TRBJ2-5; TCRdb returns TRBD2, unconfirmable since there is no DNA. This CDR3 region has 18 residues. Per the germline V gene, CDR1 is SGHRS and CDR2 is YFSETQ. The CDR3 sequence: CASSSGLAGGALQETQYF. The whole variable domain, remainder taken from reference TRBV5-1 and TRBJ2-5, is KAGVTQTPRYLIKTRGQQVTLSCSPISGHRSVSWYQQTPGQGLQFLFEYFSETQRNKGNFPGRFSGRQFSNSRSEMNVSTLELGDSALYLCASSSGLAGGALQETQYFGPGTRLLVL.

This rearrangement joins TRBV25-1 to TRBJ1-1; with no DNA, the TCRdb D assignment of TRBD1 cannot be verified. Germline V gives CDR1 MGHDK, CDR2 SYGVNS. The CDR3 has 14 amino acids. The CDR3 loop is CASSETLRQGEAFF. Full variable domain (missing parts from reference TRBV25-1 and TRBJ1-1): EADIYQTPRYLVIGTGKKITLECSQTMGHDKMYWYQQDPGMELHLIHYSYGVNSTEKGDLSSESTVSRIRTEHFPLTLESARPSHTSQYLCASSETLRQGEAFFGQGTRLTVV.

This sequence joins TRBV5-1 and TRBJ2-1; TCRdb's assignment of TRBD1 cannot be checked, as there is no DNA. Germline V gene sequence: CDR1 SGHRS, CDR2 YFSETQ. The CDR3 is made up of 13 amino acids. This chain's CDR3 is CASSFGGYNEQFF.

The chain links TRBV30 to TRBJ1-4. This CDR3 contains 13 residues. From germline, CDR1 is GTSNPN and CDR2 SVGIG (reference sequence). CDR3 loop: CAWSRNQNEKLFF. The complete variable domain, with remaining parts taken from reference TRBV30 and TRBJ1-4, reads SQTIHQWPATLVQPVGSPLSLECTVEGTSNPNLYWYRQAAGRGLQLLFYSVGIGQISSEVPQNLSASRPQDRQFILSSKKLLLSDSGFYLCAWSRNQNEKLFFGSGTQLSVL.

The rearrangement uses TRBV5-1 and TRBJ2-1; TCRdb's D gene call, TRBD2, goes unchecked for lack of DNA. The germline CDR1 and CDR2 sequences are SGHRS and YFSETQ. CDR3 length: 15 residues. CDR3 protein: CASSELAGNPHEQFF. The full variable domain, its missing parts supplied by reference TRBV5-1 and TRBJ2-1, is KAGVTQTPRYLIKTRGQQVTLSCSPISGHRSVSWYQQTPGQGLQFLFEYFSETQRNKGNFPGRFSGRQFSNSRSEMNVSTLELGDSALYLCASSELAGNPHEQFFGPGTRLTVL.

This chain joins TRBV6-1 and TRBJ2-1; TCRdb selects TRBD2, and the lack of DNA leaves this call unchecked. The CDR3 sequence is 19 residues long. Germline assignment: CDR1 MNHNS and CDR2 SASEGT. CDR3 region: CASSRLAGGPEGVQHEQFF.

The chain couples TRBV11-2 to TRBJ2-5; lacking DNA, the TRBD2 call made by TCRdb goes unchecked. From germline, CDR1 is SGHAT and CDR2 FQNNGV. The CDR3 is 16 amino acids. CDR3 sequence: CASSPLSSGGGKTQYF. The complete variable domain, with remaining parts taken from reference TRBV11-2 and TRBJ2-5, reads EAGVAQSPRYKIIEKRQSVAFWCNPISGHATLYWYQQILGQGPKLLIQFQNNGVVDDSQLPKDRFSAERLKGVDSTLKIQPAKLEDSAVYLCASSPLSSGGGKTQYFGPGTRLLVL.

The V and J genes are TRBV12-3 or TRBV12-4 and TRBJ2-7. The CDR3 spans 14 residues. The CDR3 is CASSTSGSRNEQYF.

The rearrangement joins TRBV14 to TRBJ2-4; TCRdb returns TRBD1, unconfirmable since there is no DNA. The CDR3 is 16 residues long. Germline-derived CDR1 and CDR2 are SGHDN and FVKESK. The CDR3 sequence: CASSQFGAGTEGIQYF.

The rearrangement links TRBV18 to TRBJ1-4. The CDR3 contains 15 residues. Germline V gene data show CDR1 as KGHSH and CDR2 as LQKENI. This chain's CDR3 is CASSLRRGVNEKLFF.

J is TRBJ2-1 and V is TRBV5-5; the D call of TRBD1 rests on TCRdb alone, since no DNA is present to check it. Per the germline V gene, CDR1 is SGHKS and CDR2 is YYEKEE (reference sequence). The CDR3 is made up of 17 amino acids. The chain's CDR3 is CASSHYRDRGTYNEQFF.

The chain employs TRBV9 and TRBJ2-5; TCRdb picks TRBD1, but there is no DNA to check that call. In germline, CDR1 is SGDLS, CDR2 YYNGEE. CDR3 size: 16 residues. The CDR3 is CASSVALQALQETQYF.

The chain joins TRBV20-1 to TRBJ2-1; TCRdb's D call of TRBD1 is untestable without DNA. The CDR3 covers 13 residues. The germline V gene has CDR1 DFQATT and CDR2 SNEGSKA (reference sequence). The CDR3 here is CSARAGGYNEQFF.

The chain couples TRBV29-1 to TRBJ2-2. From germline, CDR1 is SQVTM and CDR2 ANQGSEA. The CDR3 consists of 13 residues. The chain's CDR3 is CSVEVLNTGELFF.